This T cell receptor beta chain comes out of a study of blood T cells in healthy people across ages. With a J-beta primer mix and a sample-barcoded 5' primer, a second PCR ran about 7 to 11 cycles. TCRdb re-derived calls from the 5' RACE reads in MiXCR, one entry per CDR3 protein. The table records more than 750,000 distinct CDR3 sequences, under 35% of them present only once. The CDR3 consists of 14 residues. V shed 6 bases and J shed 4 bases, with 18 bases lying between them. Germline CDR1 reads DFQATT; CDR2 reads SNEGSKA (reference sequence). Study-wide points: The study lacked donor CMV status, which possibly confounded expanded clonotype changes. Older age coincided with a roughly linear decline in TCR beta diversity per million T cells.

Isolating PBMCs gave at least 6.5 million of these cells per sample. Turning to this clonotype: Antigen unknown.

The same sample was also used in a study of T cells of mothers and their children. Per that paper: Six children, together with their three healthy Caucasian mothers, made up the donors.

This receptor was obtained from a woman in her thirties or forties in good health. The chain has TRBV20-1 and TRBJ1-1; D possibly corresponds to TRBD1 (5 bases). Sequenced: blood. CDR3 residues: CSAVSSPRGTEAFF. CDR3 DNA sequence: TGCAGTGCCGTATCCTCCCCGAGGGGCACTGAAGCTTTCTTT.